This T cell receptor (beta chain) originates from a study of T-cell reconstitution after alpha-beta-depleted transplantation in children. The ends were cut back, 3 bases at V and 2 bases at J, with 14 bases in the middle. The CDR3 totals 15 residues. Germline CDR1 and CDR2: SGHRS and YFSETQ. Unique molecular identifiers were used in preparing the TCRbeta library. TCRdb fed the PCR reads into MiXCR, producing one record per CDR3 protein. The sample gives a few hundred thousand distinct CDR3 sequences, approximately 10% of which show up once; about 5% is in the top ten. This chain joins TRBV5-1 and TRBJ2-5; perhaps TRBD1 as D (5 bases). The origin of this receptor is a human donor who donated a stem cell graft to a child with acute myeloid leukemia. The sample in question was PBMCs from the stem cell graft donor, obtained from the stem cell graft. For the CDR3, the DNA is TGCGCCAGCAGCTCCTCCTCCGACAGACAAGAGACCCAGTACTTC. This sequence encodes CASSSSSDRQETQYF.